Reported below is one TCR beta chain. The antigen it binds to is not known. It has no much larger one-base neighbor in the sample; base qualities were not kept. To sequence the TCRbeta CDR3 region, genomic DNA was isolated from the sorted cells. The immunoSEQ Assay was used for sequencing of TCRbeta CDR3 regions. As stored in TCRdb, this immuneACCESS dataset retains in-frame rearrangements with V and J assigned. A fraction of the clones does not appear; measured against another copy, unresolved V genes explain less than half of the discrepancy, and the remainder lacks a known reason. The sample table records just under 75,000 clones; around nine tenths of these occur just once. Together, the top ten hold roughly 0.54% of the sample. Patients with autoimmune disease history or receiving systemic immunosuppression were excluded from the trial. Peripheral blood for TCR sequencing was drawn from every dose cohort at baseline, at cycle 4 day 1 and at cycle 7 day 1. Samples were obtained from an open-label, multicenter, first-in-human phase I dose-escalation trial of ivuxolimab. The trial enrolled adults with locally advanced or metastatic head and neck squamous cell, hepatocellular, melanoma or renal cell carcinoma. Before TCR sequencing, CD4+ T cells and CD8+ T cells were sorted from peripheral blood as separate populations.

The sample comes from a study of OX40 agonist ivuxolimab in advanced cancers. Regarding the study in general: Ivuxolimab was an agonistic, fully human IgG2 monoclonal antibody directed against OX40 (CD134), a costimulatory receptor. Intravenous ivuxolimab was administered to patients every 2 weeks at six dose levels: 0.01, 0.1, 0.3, 1.5, 3 and 10 mg/kg. Of the 50 or so patients in dose escalation, some 19 had hepatocellular carcinoma, some 15 had melanoma, 9 had renal cell carcinoma and 9 had head and neck cancer. In the dose-escalation cohort, 65% to 85% of patients were male, and the mean age was roughly 56 years with a range of about 23 to 79. Patients were allowed to have had prior anti-PD-1, anti-PD-L1 or anti-CTLA-4 therapy, and 30% to 50% of the dose-escalation patients had previously received checkpoint inhibitors. Partial responses were achieved by three dose-escalation patients, of whom one had hepatocellular carcinoma and two had cutaneous melanoma. Peripheral TCRbeta sequencing aimed to test whether ivuxolimab altered TCR sequence diversity and caused clonal T-cell expansion. The monotherapy dose-escalation portion (N of about 52 patients) of the phase I ivuxolimab trial is reported in the paper.

The germline V gene sets CDR1 to SQVTM and CDR2 to ANQGSEA. V was cut back by 4 bases and J by 6 bases, leaving a gap of 18 bases between them. The cysteine opens and the phenylalanine closes a CDR3 of 14 amino acids. Only the CDR3 part of the read is kept: 42 bases, read in frame from the first base. Here is what the overall study found, with its caveats: After ivuxolimab, more expanded clones were found on average in CD8+ T cells than in CD4+ T cells. In the 0.1-3.0 mg/kg groups, partial responders had among the lowest normalized peripheral clonal expansion, particularly in CD8+ T cells. At doses of 0.1 to 3.0 mg/kg, clonal expansion of both CD4+ and CD8+ blood T cells was observed from baseline to week 6. Low levels of normalized T-cell clonal expansion were also shown by some nonresponding patients. Antigen specificity was not determined for the clonally expanded peripheral T cells.

This sample comprised CD4+ or CD8+ T cells sorted from blood, obtained in a trial of the OX40 agonist ivuxolimab. The chain employs TRBV29-1 and TRBJ1-1, with the D gene call left open. The sequence derives from an adult with an advanced solid tumor such as melanoma, head and neck, liver or kidney cancer. The DNA is as follows: TGCAGCGTTGCCGTGGGGTCTATTGTAGCTGAAGCTTTCTTT. It translates to CSVAVGSIVAEAFF.